Shown below are 7 T cell receptor beta chains from a single sample sequenced in a study of T cells in Graves' hyperthyroidism and ophthalmopathy. It was RNA transcripts that yielded the amplified TCR beta CDR3 regions. With the HTBI primer set, the TCR CDR3 went through a first round of RT-PCR. TCRdb independently ran MiXCR on the multiplex PCR reads; one entry per CDR3 protein. The repertoire holds about 720,000 distinct CDR3 sequences, with over 15% as singletons. What was sequenced was blood. The receptors stem from a man younger than 30 with Graves' hyperthyroidism.

This clonotype was observed a handful of times. The chain has TRBV29-1 and TRBJ2-7, with D unclear. Per germline, CDR1 SQVTM and CDR2 ANQGSEA. The length of the CDR3 is 13 residues. Deletions cut 4 bases from V and 2 bases from J, with 12 bases between. The CDR3 spells CSVVISVTYEQYF. The DNA of the CDR3 is TGCAGCGTTGTAATCAGTGTCACCTACGAGCAGTACTTC.

This clonotype was seen only a few times. One end of the junction fails to match germline, which may point to a read error. The chain recombines TRBV6-2 or TRBV6-3 with TRBJ2-5; D unclear. Germline V gene lookup returns CDR1 MNHEY and CDR2 SVGEGT. CDR3 size: 15 residues. The CDR3 region is CASSSEVGSQETQHF. The DNA for the CDR3 is TGTGCTAGCAGTTCGGAAGTGGGCAGCCAAGAGACCCAGCACTTC.

This clonotype was recorded many times. This chain uses TRBV28 with TRBJ2-7; D ambiguous. Germline V gene data show CDR1 as MDHEN and CDR2 as SYDVKM. The CDR3 loop spans 12 amino acids. V was clipped by 5 bases and J by 5 bases, with 10 bases between them. CDR3 nucleotides: TGTGCCAGCAGTCCGCCTGCGGACGAGCAGTACTTC. The encoded protein is CASSPPADEQYF.

The chain recombines TRBV2 with TRBJ1-6; D gene uncertain. The CDR3 is made up of 14 amino acids. Germline CDR1 SNHLY, CDR2 FYNNEI. V lost 5 bases, J lost 10 bases, and 15 bases lay in between. The CDR3 nucleotides read TGTGCCAGCAGTTCCCGAGGCTCGGGATCACCCCTCCACTTT. Amino acids: CASSSRGSGSPLHF.

To note about this clonotype: A much more abundant neighbour one base away suggests this may be a read error. This chain connects TRBV20-1 to TRBJ1-1; perhaps TRBD1 as D (5 bases). V lost 0 bases and J 3 bases, leaving 17 bases between the germline ends. The germline V gene encodes CDR1 DFQATT and CDR2 SNEGSKA (reference sequence). The CDR3 is 16 residues long. In nucleotides, the CDR3 is TGCAGTGCTAGAGATCAGAGGGGAGGGAGCTACACTGAAGCTTTCTTT. It specifies CSARDQRGGSYTEAFF.

There are many counts of this clonotype. V gene TRBV2 combines with J gene TRBJ2-1; TRBD2 agrees at 10 bases. CDR3 length: 14 residues. Germline CDR1 is SNHLY and CDR2 is FYNNEI. V lost 4 bases, J lost 6 bases, and 3 bases stayed unmatched. The CDR3 DNA reads as TGTGCCAGCAGTGCTAGCGGGAGTCTCAATGAGCAGTTCTTC. This codes for CASSASGSLNEQFF.

DNA for the CDR3: TGTGCCAGCAGTTACCGACCGGGGGACGAGCAGTACTTC. Protein: CASSYRPGDEQYF. The genes are TRBV6-9 and TRBJ2-7; D is perhaps TRBD2 (6 bases). The CDR3 has 13 residues. V shed 3 bases and J shed 5 bases, with 11 bases lying between them. Looked up from germline, CDR1 is MNHGY and CDR2 is SVAAGI.